This TCR beta chain was captured by sequencing in a study of human T cells and chemical hapten exposure. Points from the study as a whole: Donors in the study had alopecia, meaning their immune response may differ from healthy people's.

TCRdb passed the RACE reads through MiXCR, listing each CDR3 protein once. Of 250,000 or so distinct CDR3 sequences listed, approximately 7.5% were seen once; the top ten hold more than 0.95%. The table lists this clonotype with many counts. Its antigen is not identified. The CDR3 is 19 amino acids. CDR1 LGHNA and CDR2 YSLEER come from the germline V gene. V was trimmed by 0 bases and J by 4 bases, leaving 22 bases between them. Documented time point: pre-sensitization, week 0. Regarding treatment: therapeutic diphenylcyclopropenone sensitization with weekly scalp DPC. Sequencing was performed on whole blood, taken in connection with sensitization to the hapten diphenylcyclopropenone (DPC). The sequence derives from a man younger than 35 with alopecia areata. Some clones in this sample may be carry-over from other donors' samples. The J gene is TRBJ1-3, the V gene TRBV4-3; possibly TRBD1 for D (5 bases). CDR3 in DNA: TGCGCCAGCAGCCAAGATGTCTACAGGCCTACTTTTGCCGGAAACACCATATATTTT. This gives the protein CASSQDVYRPTFAGNTIYF.